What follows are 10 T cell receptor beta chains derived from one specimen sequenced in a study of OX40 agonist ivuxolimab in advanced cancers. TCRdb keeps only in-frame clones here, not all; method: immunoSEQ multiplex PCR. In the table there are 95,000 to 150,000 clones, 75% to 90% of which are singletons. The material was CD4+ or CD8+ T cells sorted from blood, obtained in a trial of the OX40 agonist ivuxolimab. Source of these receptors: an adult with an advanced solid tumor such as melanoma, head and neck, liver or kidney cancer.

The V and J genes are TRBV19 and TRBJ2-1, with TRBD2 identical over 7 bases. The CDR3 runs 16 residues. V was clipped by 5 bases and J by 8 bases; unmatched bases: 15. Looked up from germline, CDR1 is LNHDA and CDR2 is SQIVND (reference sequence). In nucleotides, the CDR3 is TGTGCCAGTAGTCCCGGGACTACAATTTTTAGAGATGAGCAGTTCTTC. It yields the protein CASSPGTTIFRDEQFF.

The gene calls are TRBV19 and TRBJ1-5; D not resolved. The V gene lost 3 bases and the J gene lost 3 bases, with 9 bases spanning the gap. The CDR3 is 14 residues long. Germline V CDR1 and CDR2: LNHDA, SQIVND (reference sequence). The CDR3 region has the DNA TGTGCCAGTAGTATCGCGGGATTCAATCAGCCCCAGCATTTT. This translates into CASSIAGFNQPQHF.

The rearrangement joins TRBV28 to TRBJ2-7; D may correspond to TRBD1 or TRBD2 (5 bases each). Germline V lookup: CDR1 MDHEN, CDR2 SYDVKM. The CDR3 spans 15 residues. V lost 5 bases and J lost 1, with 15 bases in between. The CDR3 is CASSPLPRGSYEQYF. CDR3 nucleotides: TGTGCCAGCAGTCCACTTCCGAGGGGATCCTACGAGCAGTACTTC.

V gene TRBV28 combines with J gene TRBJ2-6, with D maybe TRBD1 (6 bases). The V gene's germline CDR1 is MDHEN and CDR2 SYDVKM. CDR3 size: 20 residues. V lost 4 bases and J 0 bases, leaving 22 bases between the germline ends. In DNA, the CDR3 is TGTGCCAGCAGTTCAATTGTAGGGTGGACAGCCTTCTCTGGGGCCAACGTCCTGACTTTC. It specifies CASSSIVGWTAFSGANVLTF. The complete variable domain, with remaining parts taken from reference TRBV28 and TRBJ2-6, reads DVKVTQSSRYLVKRTGEKVFLECVQDMDHENMFWYRQDPGLGLRLIYFSYDVKMKEKGDIPEGYSVSREKKERFSLILESASTNQTSMYLCASSSIVGWTAFSGANVLTFGAGSRLTVL.

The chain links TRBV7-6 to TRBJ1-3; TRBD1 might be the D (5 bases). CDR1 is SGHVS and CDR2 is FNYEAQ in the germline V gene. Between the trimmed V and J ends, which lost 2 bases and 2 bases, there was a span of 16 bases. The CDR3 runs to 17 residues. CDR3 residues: CASSLTRGLGAGNTIYF. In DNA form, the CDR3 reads TGTGCCAGCAGCTTAACTCGGGGGTTGGGGGCTGGAAACACCATATATTTT.

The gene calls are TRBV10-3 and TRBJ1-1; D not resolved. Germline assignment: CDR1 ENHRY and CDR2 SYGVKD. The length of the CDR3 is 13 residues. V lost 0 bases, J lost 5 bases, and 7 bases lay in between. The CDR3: CAISESPRTEAFF. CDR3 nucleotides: TGTGCCATCAGTGAGTCGCCAAGGACTGAAGCTTTCTTT.

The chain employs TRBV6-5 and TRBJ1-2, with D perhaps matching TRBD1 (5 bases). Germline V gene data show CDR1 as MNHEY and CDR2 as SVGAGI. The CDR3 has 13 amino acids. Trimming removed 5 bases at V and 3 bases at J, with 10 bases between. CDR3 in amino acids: CASSQGLDYGYTF. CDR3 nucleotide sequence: TGTGCCAGCAGTCAGGGCCTCGACTATGGCTACACCTTC.

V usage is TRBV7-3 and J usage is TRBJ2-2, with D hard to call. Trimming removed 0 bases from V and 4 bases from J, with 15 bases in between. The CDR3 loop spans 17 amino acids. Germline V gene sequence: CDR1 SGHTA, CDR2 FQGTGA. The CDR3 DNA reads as TGTGCCAGCAGCTTAACCCAGCAGCCTTTAGGCACCGGGGAGCTGTTTTTT. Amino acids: CASSLTQQPLGTGELFF.

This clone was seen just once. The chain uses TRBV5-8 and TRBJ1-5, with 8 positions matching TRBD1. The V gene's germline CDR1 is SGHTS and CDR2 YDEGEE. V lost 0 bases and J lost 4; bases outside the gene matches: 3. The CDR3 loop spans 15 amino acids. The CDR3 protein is CASSLAGDRNQPQHF. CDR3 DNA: TGTGCCAGCAGCTTGGCCGGGGACAGGAATCAGCCCCAGCATTTT.

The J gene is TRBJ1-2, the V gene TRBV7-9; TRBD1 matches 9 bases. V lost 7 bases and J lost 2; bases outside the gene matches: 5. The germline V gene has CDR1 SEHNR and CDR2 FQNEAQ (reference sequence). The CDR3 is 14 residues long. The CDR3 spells CASNIGQGNYGYTF. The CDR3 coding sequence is TGTGCCAGCAACATTGGACAGGGGAACTATGGCTACACCTTC.